One sample yielded the 6 T cell receptor beta chains listed below, sequenced in a study of tumor-infiltrating lymphocytes in localized non-small cell lung cancer. Libraries were prepared by immunoSEQ multiplex PCR; TCRdb keeps only in-frame clonotypes and omits some of them. The sample yields around 9,000 clones, around 77% seen once. The specimen was uninvolved lung tissue not adjacent to the tumor. These receptors all stem from a human donor with non-small cell lung cancer.

The V gene is TRBV11-3, the J gene TRBJ2-3, with D possibly being TRBD2 (6 bases). The germline gives CDR1 SGHNT, CDR2 YENEEA. This CDR3 is built from 18 residues. V shed 5 bases and J shed 6 bases, with 27 bases lying between them. The CDR3 region has the DNA TGTGCCAGCAGCCGGTCCGGGGTTTGGACGGGGGTCGGGGATACGCAGTATTTT. This encodes CASSRSGVWTGVGDTQYF. The whole variable domain, remainder taken from reference TRBV11-3 and TRBJ2-3, is EAGVVQSPRYKIIEKKQPVAFWCNPISGHNTLYWYLQNLGQGPELLIRYENEEAVDDSQLPKDRFSAERLKGVDSTLKIQPAELGDSAVYLCASSRSGVWTGVGDTQYFGPGTRLTVL.

The CDR3 region is CASSAGTSNTQYF. CDR3 DNA: TGTGCCAGCAGCGCAGGGACTTCTAATACGCAGTATTTT. V usage is TRBV7-6 and J usage is TRBJ2-3; D is possibly TRBD2 (6 bases). The germline CDR1 and CDR2 sequences are SGHVS and FNYEAQ. The CDR3 consists of 13 residues. The V gene lost 5 bases and the J gene lost 7 bases, with 13 bases spanning the gap.

The V and J genes are TRBV11-3 and TRBJ1-4; no firm D call. Per germline, CDR1 SGHNT and CDR2 YENEEA. The CDR3 contains 16 residues. V was cut by 1 base and J by 0 bases, with 9 bases left in between. In DNA, the CDR3 is TGTGCCAGCAGCTTAGGGGTCATCGCAACTAATGAAAAACTGTTTTTT. Translation: CASSLGVIATNEKLFF.

This clone was detected only once. V usage is TRBV2 and J usage is TRBJ1-5; 8 bases fit TRBD1. The CDR3 length is 13 residues. Looked up from germline, CDR1 is SNHLY and CDR2 is FYNNEI. After removal of 6 bases from V and 7 bases from J, the junction contained 5 bases not matched to a gene. CDR3 residues: CASSGQGEQPQHF. The CDR3 nucleotides are TGTGCCAGCAGCGGACAGGGCGAACAGCCCCAGCATTTT.

Only a few counts were recorded for this clone. The chain recombines TRBV9 with TRBJ1-6; D uncertain. Trimming removed 0 bases at V and 11 bases at J, with 15 bases between. CDR3 length equals 15 residues. CDR1 is SGDLS and CDR2 is YYNGEE in the germline V gene. CDR3 sequence reads: CASSVGDLNVAPLHF. In DNA form, the CDR3 reads TGTGCCAGCAGCGTAGGAGATCTGAACGTCGCACCCCTCCACTTT.

By frequency in the sample, this clone is medium-sized. V and J are TRBV7-2 and TRBJ2-2, with D unclear. Looked up from germline, CDR1 is SGHTA and CDR2 is FQGNSA. The CDR3 loop spans 14 amino acids. Trimming pared 3 bases from V and 6 bases from J, leaving 11 bases between. CDR3 in amino acids: CASSLVDGSGELFF. The CDR3, as DNA: TGTGCCAGCAGCTTGGTTGACGGCTCCGGGGAGCTGTTTTTT.